Below, 26 T cell receptor beta chains from the same sample are listed, as sequenced in a study of human T cells and chemical hapten exposure. Each CDR3 protein is one row after TCRdb ran MiXCR on the 5' RACE reads. The sample includes approximately 140,000 distinct CDR3 sequences, approximately 4% of them seen just once. From whole blood left unfractionated, total RNA was extracted. All receptors come from a female donor in good health.

The sample holds many counts of this clonotype. The V call is TRBV6-1, the J call TRBJ1-2; a weak D match, TRBD1 (5 bases). The V and J ends lost 1 base and 4 bases respectively, with 16 bases between them. CDR3 length equals 16 residues. CDR1 is MNHNS and CDR2 is SASEGT in the germline V gene. CDR3 nucleotides: TGTGCCAGCAGTGAAGATTCTCTAGGGGCCCCCTATGGCTACACCTTC. Residues: CASSEDSLGAPYGYTF.

This clonotype was picked up many times. The chain carries TRBV3-1 and TRBJ1-1, with D tentatively TRBD1 (6 bases). Germline V CDR1 and CDR2: LGHDT, YNNKEL (reference sequence). The CDR3 consists of 17 residues. V was shortened by 6 bases and J by 5 bases, with 25 bases between the two germline ends. CDR3 DNA: TGTGCCAGCAGTCGAAACCCACAGGGTCTCTTAGGGACTGAAGCTTTCTTT. This codes for CASSRNPQGLLGTEAFF.

This clonotype has a handful of counts. The genes are TRBV24-1 and TRBJ2-3; D remains unclear. V dropped 4 bases and J dropped 1 base, with 14 bases sitting between them. Germline V gene lookup returns CDR1 KGHDR and CDR2 SFDVKD. CDR3 length: 16 residues. The CDR3 spells CATSEGDGFGTDTQYF. CDR3 in DNA: TGTGCCACCAGTGAGGGCGACGGGTTTGGCACAGATACGCAGTATTTT.

This clonotype was seen many times. The chain employs TRBV27 and TRBJ2-5; maybe TRBD2 (7 bases). The CDR3 consists of 15 residues. Per the germline V gene, CDR1 is MNHEY and CDR2 is SMNVEV (reference sequence). V lost 3 bases to trimming and J lost 6 bases, with 17 bases between them. The CDR3 protein is CASSFGGGHLKTQYF. DNA of the CDR3: TGTGCCAGCAGTTTTGGGGGGGGGCACTTAAAGACCCAGTACTTC.

The J gene is TRBJ2-1, the V gene TRBV20-1, with 14 bases matching TRBD2. V lost 3 bases to trimming and J lost 5 bases; unmatched junction nucleotides: 6. From germline, CDR1 is DFQATT and CDR2 SNEGSKA (reference sequence). This CDR3 spans 16 amino acids. Written as DNA, the CDR3 is TGCAGTGCTAGGGCGGGACTAGCGGGAGTAGACAATGAGCAGTTCTTC. Translation: CSARAGLAGVDNEQFF.

This clonotype was recorded at least ten times. The chain combines TRBV10-3 with TRBJ1-2; D is unresolved. V lost 2 bases to trimming and J lost 11 bases, with 21 bases between them. CDR1 and CDR2 from the germline V gene are ENHRY and SYGVKD. CDR3 length: 15 amino acids. The DNA for the CDR3 is TGTGCCATCAGTGAGCCCACCGGGAACTACGAGGGTTACACCTTC. Protein sequence: CAISEPTGNYEGYTF.

Concerning this clonotype: This sequence may be a read error, since a much larger clone differs from it by one base. This chain links TRBV28 with TRBJ1-1; a possible D gene is TRBD1 (5 bases). The CDR3 covers 18 residues. CDR1 is MDHEN, CDR2 SYDVKM, per germline. CDR3 bases: TGTGCCGGCAGCCCCTTGGGCGCGGGGCGCGCGGGGTGGACTGAAGCTTTCTTT. Residues: CAGSPLGAGRAGWTEAFF. The full variable domain, with the rest looked up from reference TRBV28 and TRBJ1-1, is DVKVTQSSRYLVKRTGEKVFLECVQDMDHENMFWYRQDPGLGLRLIYFSYDVKMKEKGDIPEGYSVSREKKERFSLILESASTNQTSMYLCAGSPLGAGRAGWTEAFFGQGTRLTVV.

This clonotype appeared a few times. V and J are TRBV20-1 and TRBJ2-3, with 8 bases fitting TRBD1. Germline-derived CDR1 and CDR2 are DFQATT and SNEGSKA (reference sequence). The CDR3 runs to 14 residues. V trimming: 3 bases; J trimming: 6 bases; junction bases outside the gene matches: 8. The CDR3 nucleotides are TGCAGTGCTAGCTCGACAGGGGAACGCGATACGCAGTATTTT. This gives the protein CSASSTGERDTQYF.

The chain joins TRBV13 to TRBJ2-7; D is possibly TRBD1 (6 bases). This CDR3 region has 13 residues. Trimming took 5 bases from V and 7 from J, leaving 15 bases between them. Germline CDR1 reads PRHDT; CDR2 reads FYEKMQ (reference sequence). CDR3 sequence (DNA): TGTGCCAGCAGCCCCAGGGGACGCGGGGAGCAGTACTTC. Translation gives CASSPRGRGEQYF.

In this sample, this clonotype turned up a few times. The CDR3 protein is CASSVGVGNEQFF. CDR3 nucleotide sequence: TGTGCCAGCAGCGTAGGGGTGGGGAATGAGCAGTTCTTC. V is TRBV9 and J is TRBJ2-1; D call uncertain. Per the germline V gene, CDR1 is SGDLS and CDR2 is YYNGEE. This CDR3 has 13 residues. The V end was cut by 0 bases, the J end by 7 bases, with 8 bases between.

This clonotype was observed a few times. V and J are TRBV6-5 and TRBJ2-3; D gene unclear. V lost 7 bases, J lost 6 bases, and 8 bases lay in between. This CDR3 spans 11 amino acids. Germline V gives CDR1 MNHEY, CDR2 SVGAGI. This CDR3 reads CASILRDTQYF. The CDR3 DNA reads TGTGCCAGCATCCTACGGGATACGCAGTATTTT.

This clonotype has ten or more counts. The chain recombines TRBV12-3 or TRBV12-4 with TRBJ1-2; D is unresolved. The CDR3 has 14 amino acids. The V end was cut by 5 bases, the J end by 4 bases, with 14 bases between. The CDR3 region is CASSPVTSFYGYTF. DNA for the CDR3: TGTGCCAGCAGTCCCGTTACCTCCTTCTATGGCTACACCTTC.

This clonotype was picked up many times. The chain couples TRBV6-6 to TRBJ2-6; D gene uncertain. CDR3 size: 14 residues. Germline V gene sequence: CDR1 MNHNY, CDR2 SVGAGI (reference sequence). V gave up 7 bases and J gave up 0 bases, with 7 bases separating them. Here the CDR3 reads CASTVTSGANVLTF. CDR3 in DNA: TGTGCCAGCACCGTGACCTCTGGGGCCAACGTCCTGACTTTC.

The chain links TRBV29-1 to TRBJ2-2, with 10 bases that match TRBD1. The CDR3 covers 14 residues. Trimming took 4 bases from V and 7 from J; bases not matched to a gene: 6. From germline, CDR1 is SQVTM and CDR2 ANQGSEA. CDR3 protein: CSVATGTGDGELFF. The CDR3 DNA is TGCAGCGTTGCCACCGGGACAGGGGACGGGGAGCTGTTTTTT.

There are many counts of this clonotype. The rearrangement links TRBV2 to TRBJ1-2, with 8 bases that match TRBD1. V shed 7 bases and J 8 bases; nucleotides not matched to a gene: 6. The CDR3 extends over 12 amino acids. Germline CDR1 SNHLY, CDR2 FYNNEI. CDR3: CASNDRGLGYTF. The CDR3 DNA follows: TGTGCCAGCAATGACAGGGGATTAGGCTACACCTTC.

The table lists this clonotype with many counts. The chain is built from TRBV6-5 and TRBJ1-5, with D uncertain. V lost 4 bases and J lost 0, with 4 bases in between. This CDR3 is built from 13 residues. CDR1 and CDR2 from the germline V gene are MNHEY and SVGAGI. The DNA for the CDR3 is TGTGCCAGCAGTTCTCTTAGCAATCAGCCCCAGCATTTT. Amino acids: CASSSLSNQPQHF.

This clonotype was picked up a small number of times. The gene calls are TRBV12-3 or TRBV12-4 and TRBJ1-3; D might be TRBD1 (5 bases). This CDR3 comprises 15 residues. V was cut by 10 bases and J by 0 bases, with 16 bases left in between. The CDR3 here is CATRSGTNSGNTIYF. CDR3 coding DNA: TGTGCCACCCGATCCGGGACTAACTCTGGAAACACCATATATTTT.

This clonotype was seen at least ten times. The V gene is TRBV6-5, the J gene TRBJ2-3; D unresolved. CDR1 is MNHEY, CDR2 SVGAGI, per germline. This CDR3 spans 14 amino acids. V was shortened by 0 bases and J by 4 bases, with 8 bases between the two germline ends. The CDR3 loop reads CASSYSIQPDTQYF. The CDR3 DNA sequence: TGTGCCAGCAGTTACTCGATCCAGCCAGATACGCAGTATTTT.

In this sample, this clonotype turned up many times. The chain is built from TRBV6-2 or TRBV6-3 and TRBJ2-3, with 9 nucleotides matching TRBD2. Per the germline V gene, CDR1 is MNHEY and CDR2 is SVGEGT. The CDR3 has 15 residues. The junction had 10 bases not matched to a gene; V was cut back by 6 bases and J by 6 bases. The CDR3 here is CASREVAGAWDTQYF. DNA for the CDR3: TGTGCCAGCAGAGAAGTAGCGGGGGCCTGGGATACGCAGTATTTT.

This clonotype was detected many times. V usage is TRBV7-3 and J usage is TRBJ2-1; 8 bases fit TRBD1. V was clipped by 4 bases and J by 9 bases; unmatched bases: 5. Germline lookup yields CDR1 SGHTA and CDR2 FQGTGA. The CDR3 extends over 13 amino acids. The DNA of the CDR3 is TGTGCCAGCAGCTCCCAGGGGGCAGGTGAGCAGTTCTTC. Translation: CASSSQGAGEQFF.

Regarding this clonotype: A read error is possible here, since a much larger clone lies one base away. The V and J genes are TRBV28 and TRBJ2-7; 7 bases fit TRBD2. Per the germline V gene, CDR1 is MDHEN and CDR2 is SYDVKM. The CDR3 covers 16 residues. Trimming took 9 bases from V and 2 from J; bases not matched to a gene: 16. The CDR3 region is CASLPYGGGPAYEQYF. Written as DNA, the CDR3 is TGTGCCAGTCTACCTTATGGCGGGGGTCCCGCCTACGAGCAGTACTTC.

This clonotype was seen ten or more times. A read error may produce the germline difference seen at one junction end. The V call is TRBV7-9, the J call TRBJ1-1; no clear D. The CDR3 loop spans 15 amino acids. The germline CDR1 and CDR2 sequences are SEHNR and FQNEAQ (reference sequence). CDR3 amino acids: CASTLKRRMNTEAFF. CDR3 nucleotide sequence: TGTGCCAGCACCTTAAAGAGAAGGATGAACACTGAAGCTTTCTTT.

This clonotype was picked up many times. This chain links TRBV4-3 with TRBJ1-3; 8 nucleotides align to TRBD1. Germline V lookup: CDR1 LGHNA, CDR2 YSLEER. Germline trimming cut 3 bases from V and 7 bases from J; bases unmatched to any gene: 11. The CDR3 is 16 residues long. CDR3 in amino acids: CASSQADRVVENTIYF. DNA for the CDR3: TGCGCCAGCAGCCAGGCGGACAGGGTGGTTGAGAACACCATATATTTT.

This clonotype was counted ten times or more. The CDR3 DNA follows: TGTGCCAGCACAGGGCAGGTGGCTGGGGCCAACGTCCTGACTTTC. Encoded protein: CASTGQVAGANVLTF. This rearrangement joins TRBV6-1 to TRBJ2-6; tentatively, D is TRBD1 (5 bases). CDR1 and CDR2 from the germline V gene are MNHNS and SASEGT. The CDR3 extends over 15 amino acids. V was shortened by 7 bases and J by 2 bases, with 12 bases between the two germline ends.

This clonotype appeared many times. J is TRBJ1-1 and V is TRBV12-3 or TRBV12-4; 7 bases are shared with TRBD1. This CDR3 region has 14 residues. The ends lost 11 bases at V and 0 bases at J; junction bases unmatched: 9. The CDR3 DNA reads TGTGCCGGGCGACAGGGAACCTTGAACACTGAAGCTTTCTTT. This sequence encodes CAGRQGTLNTEAFF.

This clonotype was observed many times. The rearrangement links TRBV5-1 to TRBJ2-7; D is uncertain. Deletions cut 0 bases from V and 2 bases from J, with 12 bases between. Germline loops: CDR1 SGHRS, CDR2 YFSETQ. CDR3 size: 15 residues. The CDR3 spells CASSLVFGQAYEQYF. In DNA, the CDR3 is TGCGCCAGCAGCTTGGTCTTTGGCCAGGCCTACGAGCAGTACTTC.